This is a list of T cell receptor beta chains from one sample in a study of post-analysis software for immune sequencing data. TCRdb re-called the PCR reads with MiXCR, one entry per CDR3 protein. This table has about 770,000 distinct CDR3 sequences, 40% to 55% appearing once. The sequenced material came from blood. These receptors originate from a girl between 10 and 17 years old with multiple sclerosis. Both conserved end residues are part of each CDR3. D genes are given only for firm matches. Size is stated for part of the rows, as once, few or many counts, or as a class when the clone is expanded.

v_gene	abundance	j_gene	d_gene	CDR3aa	CDR3nt
TRBV7-6	-	TRBJ2-7	-	CASNTDGSYEQYF	TGTGCCAGCAACACGGACGGCTCCTACGAGCAGTACTTC
TRBV7-7	-	TRBJ2-1	-	CASSLEGSSPQLNEQFF	TGTGCTAGCAGCTTAGAAGGCTCCTCCCCTCAGCTCAATGAGCAGTTCTTC
TRBV28	few	TRBJ2-7	-	CASSGESSPEDEQYF	TGTGCCAGCAGTGGGGAAAGTTCCCCTGAGGACGAGCAGTACTTC
TRBV5-5	-	TRBJ2-4	TRBD2	CASSPGLVSNIQYF	TGTGCCAGCAGCCCAGGACTAGTTTCAAACATTCAGTACTTC
TRBV12-3/TRBV12-4	few	TRBJ1-5	-	CASSTDGQRNQPQHF	TGTGCCAGCAGCACCGACGGACAGCGTAATCAGCCCCAGCATTTT
TRBV29-1	-	TRBJ2-3	-	CSGNGGTLGTDTQYF	TGCAGCGGGAACGGTGGGACATTGGGTACAGATACGCAGTATTTT
TRBV27	few	TRBJ1-2	TRBD1	CASSLSRTGRGYTF	TGTGCCAGCAGTTTATCGAGGACAGGGCGCGGCTACACCTTC
TRBV7-2	-	TRBJ2-5	-	CASSLDGLVQETQYF	TGTGCCAGCAGCTTAGACGGGCTAGTCCAAGAGACCCAGTACTTC
TRBV27	-	TRBJ2-7	-	CASSDKYPEQYF	TGTGCCAGCAGCGATAAATACCCCGAGCAGTACTTC
TRBV24-1	-	TRBJ2-3	-	CATSDLARAPGTQYF	TGTGCCACCAGTGATTTGGCCCGAGCCCCAGGCACGCAGTATTTT
TRBV29-1	few	TRBJ2-5	-	CSVAPRGETQYF	TGCAGCGTTGCCCCCCGGGGAGAGACCCAGTACTTC
TRBV6-5	once	TRBJ2-2	TRBD2	CASSYSGRSWIGELFF	TGTGCCAGCAGTTACAGCGGGAGGTCTTGGATCGGGGAGCTGTTTTTT
TRBV20-1	few	TRBJ2-6	-	CSARYQGTSGANVLTF	TGCAGTGCTAGATATCAGGGGACGTCTGGGGCCAACGTCCTGACTTTC
TRBV5-1	few	TRBJ2-1	TRBD2	CASSLQTSGRASGEQFF	TGCGCCAGCAGCTTACAAACTAGCGGGAGGGCTAGTGGTGAGCAGTTCTTC
TRBV5-1	-	TRBJ2-5	TRBD2	CASRATSGMRETQYF	TGCGCCAGCAGGGCGACTAGCGGGATGAGAGAGACCCAGTACTTC
TRBV14	few	TRBJ2-5	-	CASSQELSAQETQYF	TGTGCCAGCAGCCAAGAATTGAGCGCGCAAGAGACCCAGTACTTC
TRBV12-3/TRBV12-4	-	TRBJ2-3	TRBD2	CASRKTSGSSNTQYF	TGTGCCAGCAGGAAGACTAGCGGGAGTTCGAATACGCAGTATTTT
TRBV12-3/TRBV12-4	-	TRBJ1-2	-	CASSHAGNYGYTF	TGTGCCAGCAGCCACGCCGGGAACTATGGCTACACCTTC
TRBV3-1	-	TRBJ2-5	TRBD1	CASSQDGRDRGKTQYF	TGTGCCAGCAGCCAAGATGGGCGCGACAGGGGAAAGACCCAGTACTTC
TRBV28	-	TRBJ2-3	-	CASSTGGWTDTQYF	TGTGCCAGCAGTACTGGCGGGTGGACAGATACGCAGTATTTT
TRBV20-1	few	TRBJ2-7	-	CSARDSRALRGYEQYF	TGCAGTGCTAGAGATTCGAGGGCTCTACGGGGCTACGAGCAGTACTTC
TRBV10-2	-	TRBJ2-3	-	CASSEARRADTQYF	TGCGCCAGCAGTGAGGCCCGAAGAGCAGATACGCAGTATTTT
TRBV9	few	TRBJ2-7	-	CASSPSPGHGSYEQYF	TGTGCCAGCAGCCCGTCCCCGGGACATGGGTCCTACGAGCAGTACTTC
TRBV7-9	-	TRBJ2-2	-	CASPSPGNTGELFF	TGTGCCAGCCCGTCCCCAGGAAACACCGGGGAGCTGTTTTTT
TRBV5-8	-	TRBJ2-7	-	CASSLARSGSYEQYF	TGTGCCAGCAGCTTGGCGCGGAGTGGCTCCTACGAGCAGTACTTC
TRBV29-1	-	TRBJ2-7	-	CSVFSTYEQYF	TGCAGCGTTTTCAGTACCTACGAGCAGTACTTC
TRBV18	-	TRBJ1-1	-	CASRTGGGTEAFF	TGTGCCAGTCGGACCGGGGGAGGTACTGAAGCTTTCTTT
TRBV12-3/TRBV12-4	-	TRBJ1-5	-	CASSRGLTVEPQHF	TGTGCCAGCAGCCGCGGCCTAACCGTTGAGCCCCAGCATTTT
TRBV10-2	-	TRBJ2-3	TRBD2	CASSELAGESTDTQYF	TGCGCCAGCAGTGAGCTAGCGGGAGAGAGCACAGATACGCAGTATTTT
TRBV12-3/TRBV12-4	few	TRBJ2-5	TRBD2	CASSLTSGNGLETQYF	TGTGCCAGCAGTCTGACTAGCGGGAATGGGTTAGAGACCCAGTACTTC
TRBV6-5	few	TRBJ2-7	TRBD2	CASSYTASGSRYEQYF	TGTGCCAGCAGTTACACGGCTAGCGGGAGCCGCTACGAGCAGTACTTC
TRBV4-2	-	TRBJ1-2	-	CASRQALGQAVGYTF	TGTGCCAGCAGACAAGCGCTTGGCCAGGCCGTTGGCTACACCTTC
TRBV11-2	-	TRBJ2-7	TRBD2	CASSSGLAVLEQYF	TGTGCCAGCAGCTCAGGACTAGCGGTTCTTGAGCAGTACTTC
TRBV7-8	few	TRBJ2-7	-	CASRNTGQPYEQYF	TGTGCCAGCAGAAATACGGGACAACCCTACGAGCAGTACTTC
TRBV12-3/TRBV12-4	-	TRBJ1-1	-	CASSTAARVAFF	TGTGCCAGCAGTACTGCAGCGAGGGTGGCTTTCTTT
TRBV5-1	-	TRBJ1-6	TRBD1	CASSLVGTAANSPLHF	TGCGCCAGCAGCTTGGTCGGGACAGCCGCTAATTCACCCCTCCACTTT
TRBV19	-	TRBJ2-1	TRBD2	CATRYKTSSRNEQFF	TGTGCCACGCGATATAAGACTAGCAGTCGCAATGAGCAGTTCTTC
TRBV28	-	TRBJ1-1	-	CASSLDSTLTNTEAFF	TGTGCCAGCAGTTTGGACAGTACATTAACAAACACTGAAGCTTTCTTT
TRBV5-1	few	TRBJ2-6	-	CASSRGISGANVLTF	TGCGCCAGCAGCCGTGGAATCTCTGGGGCCAACGTCCTGACTTTC
TRBV24-1	-	TRBJ2-5	TRBD2	CATGGGTQETQYF	TGTGCCACCGGGGGGGGAACCCAAGAGACCCAGTACTTC
TRBV7-2	-	TRBJ2-1	TRBD2	CVSSLGLAGVVWDNEQFF	TGTGTCAGCAGCTTAGGACTAGCGGGAGTGGTCTGGGACAATGAGCAGTTCTTC
TRBV7-9	few	TRBJ2-7	-	CASSFQNSGYYEQYF	TGTGCCAGCAGCTTCCAGAACAGCGGCTACTACGAGCAGTACTTC
TRBV7-3	-	TRBJ1-1	TRBD1	CASSLTGGYTEAFF	TGTGCCAGCAGCTTAACAGGGGGCTACACTGAAGCTTTCTTT
TRBV28	-	TRBJ2-1	TRBD2	CASSSRTSGLEQFF	TGTGCCAGCAGTTCAAGAACTAGCGGGCTTGAGCAGTTCTTC
TRBV7-6	-	TRBJ2-7	-	CASSIAEGEGYEQYF	TGTGCCAGCAGCATAGCGGAGGGGGAGGGTTACGAGCAGTACTTC
TRBV12-3/TRBV12-4	-	TRBJ2-5	TRBD2	CASKIAGGRETQYF	TGTGCCAGCAAAATAGCGGGAGGGCGAGAGACCCAGTACTTC
TRBV12-3/TRBV12-4	-	TRBJ1-4	-	CASSWREADEKLFF	TGTGCCAGCAGTTGGCGGGAGGCAGATGAAAAACTGTTTTTT
TRBV27	few	TRBJ2-3	-	CASSFFLGPSTDTQYF	TGTGCCAGCAGTTTTTTCCTAGGGCCAAGCACAGATACGCAGTATTTT
TRBV7-9	few	TRBJ2-1	-	CASSSGQRGNEQFF	TGTGCCAGCAGCTCTGGACAGCGTGGGAATGAGCAGTTCTTC
TRBV20-1	-	TRBJ1-4	-	CSVMGAWGTNEKLFF	TGCAGTGTCATGGGGGCTTGGGGAACTAATGAAAAACTGTTTTTT
TRBV20-1	-	TRBJ2-7	-	CSALGRLGVDEQYF	TGCAGTGCCCTGGGACGGCTAGGGGTTGACGAGCAGTACTTC
TRBV28	-	TRBJ2-3	TRBD1	CASNLQGAMDTQYF	TGTGCCAGCAATCTTCAGGGGGCGATGGATACGCAGTATTTT
TRBV12-3/TRBV12-4	-	TRBJ1-1	-	CASSNRSPEAFF	TGTGCCAGCAGTAACCGCTCCCCTGAAGCTTTCTTT
TRBV7-2	few	TRBJ2-5	TRBD1	CASSLLQGAGEQYF	TGTGCCAGCAGCTTATTACAGGGGGCCGGTGAGCAGTACTTC
TRBV7-9	-	TRBJ1-2	TRBD1	CASSLDRGRDYGYTF	TGTGCCAGCAGCTTAGACAGGGGCCGGGACTATGGCTACACCTTC
TRBV9	-	TRBJ1-1	TRBD1	CASSISGGTEAFF	TGTGCCAGCAGCATATCAGGGGGAACTGAAGCTTTCTTT
TRBV6-5	-	TRBJ2-5	TRBD1	CASTLFYRGLQETQYF	TGTGCCAGCACTCTATTTTACAGGGGTTTGCAAGAGACCCAGTACTTC